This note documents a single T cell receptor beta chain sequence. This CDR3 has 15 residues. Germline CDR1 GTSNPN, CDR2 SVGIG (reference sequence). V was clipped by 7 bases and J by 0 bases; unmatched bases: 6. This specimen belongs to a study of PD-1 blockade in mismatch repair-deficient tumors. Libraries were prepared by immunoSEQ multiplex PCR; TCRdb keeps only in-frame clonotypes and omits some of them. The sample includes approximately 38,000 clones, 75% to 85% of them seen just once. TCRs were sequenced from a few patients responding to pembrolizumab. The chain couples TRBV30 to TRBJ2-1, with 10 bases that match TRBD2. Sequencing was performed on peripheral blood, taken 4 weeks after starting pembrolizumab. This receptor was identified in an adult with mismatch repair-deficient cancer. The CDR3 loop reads CAYQREGSSYNEQFF. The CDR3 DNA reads TGTGCCTACCAGCGGGAGGGGAGCTCCTACAATGAGCAGTTCTTC.